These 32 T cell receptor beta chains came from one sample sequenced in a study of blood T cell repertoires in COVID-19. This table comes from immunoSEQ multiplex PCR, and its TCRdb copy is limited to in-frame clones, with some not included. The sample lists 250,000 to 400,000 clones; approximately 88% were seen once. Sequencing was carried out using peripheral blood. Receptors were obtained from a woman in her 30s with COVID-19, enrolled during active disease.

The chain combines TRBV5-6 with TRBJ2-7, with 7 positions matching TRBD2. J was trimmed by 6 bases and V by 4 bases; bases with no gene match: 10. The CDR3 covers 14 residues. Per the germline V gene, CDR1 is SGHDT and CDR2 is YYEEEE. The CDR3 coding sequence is TGTGCCAGCAGCCCCTCTAACAGCGGGGCCGAGCAGTACGTC. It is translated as CASSPSNSGAEQYV.

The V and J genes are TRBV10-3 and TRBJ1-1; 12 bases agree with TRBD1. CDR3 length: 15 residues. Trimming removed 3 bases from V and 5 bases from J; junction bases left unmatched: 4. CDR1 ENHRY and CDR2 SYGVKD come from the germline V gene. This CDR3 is CAISEPGQGATEAFF. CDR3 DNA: TGTGCCATCAGTGAACCGGGACAGGGGGCGACTGAAGCTTTCTTT.

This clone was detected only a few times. CDR3 loop: CASSTPGKGSAFF. The DNA for the CDR3 is TGTGCCAGCAGTACACCAGGGAAGGGATCCGCTTTCTTT. The rearrangement links TRBV28 to TRBJ1-1; a possible D gene is TRBD1 (5 bases). The length of the CDR3 is 13 residues. V was trimmed by 5 bases and J by 11 bases, leaving 18 bases between them. The germline gives CDR1 MDHEN, CDR2 SYDVKM.

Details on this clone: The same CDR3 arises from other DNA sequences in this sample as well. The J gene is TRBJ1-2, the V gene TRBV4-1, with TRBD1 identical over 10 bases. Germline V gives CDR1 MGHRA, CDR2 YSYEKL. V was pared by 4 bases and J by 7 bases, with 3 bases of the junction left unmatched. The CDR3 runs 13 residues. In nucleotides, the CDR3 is TGCGCCAGCAGCCTGGGACAGGGGAGTGGCTACACCTTC. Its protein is CASSLGQGSGYTF.

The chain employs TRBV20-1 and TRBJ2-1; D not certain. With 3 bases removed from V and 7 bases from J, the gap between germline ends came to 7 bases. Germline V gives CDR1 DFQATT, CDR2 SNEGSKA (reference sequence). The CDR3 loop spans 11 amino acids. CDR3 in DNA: TGCAGTGCTAGGTCTAGTAATGAGCAGTTCTTC. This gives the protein CSARSSNEQFF.

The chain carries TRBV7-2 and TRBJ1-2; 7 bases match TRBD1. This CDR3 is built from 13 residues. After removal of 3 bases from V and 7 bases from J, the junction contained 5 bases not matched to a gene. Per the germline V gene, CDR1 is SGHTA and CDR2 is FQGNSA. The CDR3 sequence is CASSLADRVGYTF. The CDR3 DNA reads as TGTGCCAGCAGCTTGGCCGACAGGGTTGGCTACACCTTC.

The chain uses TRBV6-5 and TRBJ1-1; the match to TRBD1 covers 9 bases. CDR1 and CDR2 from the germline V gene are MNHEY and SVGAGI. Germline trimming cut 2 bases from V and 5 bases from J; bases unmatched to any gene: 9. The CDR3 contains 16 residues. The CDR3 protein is CASSYLPGQGITEAFF. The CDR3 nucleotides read TGTGCCAGCAGTTACCTACCCGGACAGGGGATAACTGAAGCTTTCTTT.

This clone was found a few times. CDR3 sequence (DNA): TGTGCCAGCAGTGTCGGAGCGAACACTGAAGCTTTCTTT. Residues: CASSVGANTEAFF. This chain connects TRBV25-1 to TRBJ1-1; no firm D call. Looked up from germline, CDR1 is MGHDK and CDR2 is SYGVNS. V was shortened by 4 bases and J by 1 base, with 7 bases between the two germline ends. This CDR3 is built from 13 residues.

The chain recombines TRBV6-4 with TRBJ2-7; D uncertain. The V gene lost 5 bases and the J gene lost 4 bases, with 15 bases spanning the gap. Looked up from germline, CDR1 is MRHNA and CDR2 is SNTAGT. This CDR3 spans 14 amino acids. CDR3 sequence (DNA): TGTGCCAGCAGTCCCTCAGGTACTCGATACGAGCAGTACGTC. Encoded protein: CASSPSGTRYEQYV.

As DNA, the CDR3 is TGTGCCAGTAGCTCGGGTATATCCGGGGAGCTGTTTTTT. Residues: CASSSGISGELFF. The rearrangement uses TRBV19 and TRBJ2-2; D gene ambiguous. With 6 bases removed from V and 6 bases from J, the gap between germline ends came to 11 bases. Germline-derived CDR1 and CDR2 are LNHDA and SQIVND (reference sequence). The CDR3 runs to 13 residues.

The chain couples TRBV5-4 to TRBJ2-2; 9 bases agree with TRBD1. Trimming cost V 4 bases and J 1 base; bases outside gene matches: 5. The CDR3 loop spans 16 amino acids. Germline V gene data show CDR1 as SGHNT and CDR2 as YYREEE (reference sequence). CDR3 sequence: CASSAGQGVNTGELFF. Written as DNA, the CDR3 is TGTGCCAGCAGCGCGGGACAGGGAGTGAACACCGGGGAGCTGTTTTTT.

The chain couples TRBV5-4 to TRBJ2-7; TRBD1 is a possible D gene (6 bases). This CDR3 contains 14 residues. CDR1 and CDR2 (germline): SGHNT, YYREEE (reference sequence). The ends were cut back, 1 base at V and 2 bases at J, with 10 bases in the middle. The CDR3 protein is CASSLLGQPYEQYF. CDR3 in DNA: TGTGCCAGCAGCTTGCTTGGACAGCCCTACGAGCAGTACTTC.

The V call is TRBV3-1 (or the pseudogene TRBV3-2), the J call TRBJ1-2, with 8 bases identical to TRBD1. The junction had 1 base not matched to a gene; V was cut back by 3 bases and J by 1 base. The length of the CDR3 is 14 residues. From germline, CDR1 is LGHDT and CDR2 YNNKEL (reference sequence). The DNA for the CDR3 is TGTGCCAGCAGCCACAGGGGGCATAACTATGGCTACACCTTC. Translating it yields CASSHRGHNYGYTF.

Here the CDR3 DNA reads TGTGCCACCGGGACAGGGGAGGACTATGGCTACACCTTC. This encodes CATGTGEDYGYTF. This chain uses TRBV10-3 with TRBJ1-2, with 10 nucleotides matching TRBD1. The CDR3 sequence is 13 residues long. The V gene's germline CDR1 is ENHRY and CDR2 SYGVKD. Germline trimming cut 10 bases from V and 3 bases from J; bases unmatched to any gene: 5.

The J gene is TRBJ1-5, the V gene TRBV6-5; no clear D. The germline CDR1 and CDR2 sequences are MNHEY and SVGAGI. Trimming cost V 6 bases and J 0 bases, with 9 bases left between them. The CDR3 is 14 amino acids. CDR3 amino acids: CASSRVYSNQPQHF. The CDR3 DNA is TGTGCCAGCAGCCGAGTTTATAGCAATCAGCCCCAGCATTTT.

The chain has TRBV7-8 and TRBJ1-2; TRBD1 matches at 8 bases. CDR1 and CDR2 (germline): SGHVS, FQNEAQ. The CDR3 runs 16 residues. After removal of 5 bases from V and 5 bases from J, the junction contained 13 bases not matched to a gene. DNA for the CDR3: TGTGCCAGCAGCCTCGGGACAGGAAGCCTTGAATATGGCTACACCTTC. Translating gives CASSLGTGSLEYGYTF.

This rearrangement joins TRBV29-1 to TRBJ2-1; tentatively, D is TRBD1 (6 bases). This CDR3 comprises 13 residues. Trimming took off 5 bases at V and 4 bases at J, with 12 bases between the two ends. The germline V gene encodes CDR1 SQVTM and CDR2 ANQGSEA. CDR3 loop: CSVWTALYNEQFF. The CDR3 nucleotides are TGCAGCGTTTGGACAGCGTTATACAATGAGCAGTTCTTC.

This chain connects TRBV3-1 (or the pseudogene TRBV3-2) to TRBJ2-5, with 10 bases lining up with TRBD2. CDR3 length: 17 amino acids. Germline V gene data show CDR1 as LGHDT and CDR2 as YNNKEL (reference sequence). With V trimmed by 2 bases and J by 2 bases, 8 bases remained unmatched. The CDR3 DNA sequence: TGTGCCAGCAGCCAATTCAGCGGGGGGGCGGGTCAAGAGACCCAGTACTTC. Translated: CASSQFSGGAGQETQYF.

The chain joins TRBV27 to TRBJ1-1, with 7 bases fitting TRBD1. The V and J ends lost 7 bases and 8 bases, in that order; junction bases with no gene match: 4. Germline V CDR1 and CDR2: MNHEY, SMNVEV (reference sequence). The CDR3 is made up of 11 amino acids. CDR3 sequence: CASIRQGEAFF. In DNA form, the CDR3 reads TGTGCCAGCATAAGACAGGGAGAAGCTTTCTTT.

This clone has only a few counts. CDR3: CASSVGDAQEWYYGYTF. The CDR3 DNA is TGTGCCAGCAGCGTAGGAGACGCGCAGGAATGGTACTATGGCTACACCTTC. This chain uses TRBV9 with TRBJ1-2; D remains unclear. The CDR3 totals 17 residues. The ends were cut back, 0 bases at V and 3 bases at J, with 18 bases in the middle. Germline loops: CDR1 SGDLS, CDR2 YYNGEE. The entire variable domain, with the rest obtained from reference TRBV9 and TRBJ1-2, is as follows: DSGVTQTPKHLITATGQRVTLRCSPRSGDLSVYWYQQSLDQGLQFLIQYYNGEERAKGNILERFSAQQFPDLHSELNLSSLELGDSALYFCASSVGDAQEWYYGYTFGSGTRLTVV.

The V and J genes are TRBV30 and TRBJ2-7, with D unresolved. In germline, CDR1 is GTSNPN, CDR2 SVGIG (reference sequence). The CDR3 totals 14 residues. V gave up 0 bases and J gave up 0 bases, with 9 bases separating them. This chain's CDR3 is CAWSVDLSSYEQYF. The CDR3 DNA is TGTGCCTGGAGTGTAGACTTGAGCTCCTACGAGCAGTACTTC.

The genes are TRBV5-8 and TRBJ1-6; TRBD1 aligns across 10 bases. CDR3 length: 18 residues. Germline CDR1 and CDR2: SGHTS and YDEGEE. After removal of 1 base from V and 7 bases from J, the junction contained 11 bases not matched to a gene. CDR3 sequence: CASSLRDRGNGDNSPLHF. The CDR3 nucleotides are TGTGCCAGCAGCTTGCGGGACAGGGGAAACGGTGACAATTCACCCCTCCACTTT.

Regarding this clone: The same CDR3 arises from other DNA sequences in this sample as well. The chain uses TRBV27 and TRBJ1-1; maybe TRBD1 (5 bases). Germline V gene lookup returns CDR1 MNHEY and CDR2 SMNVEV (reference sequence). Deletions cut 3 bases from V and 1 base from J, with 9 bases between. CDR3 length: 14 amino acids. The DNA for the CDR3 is TGTGCCAGCAGTTTGGGGGGTTGGAACACTGAAGCTTTCTTT. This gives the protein CASSLGGWNTEAFF.

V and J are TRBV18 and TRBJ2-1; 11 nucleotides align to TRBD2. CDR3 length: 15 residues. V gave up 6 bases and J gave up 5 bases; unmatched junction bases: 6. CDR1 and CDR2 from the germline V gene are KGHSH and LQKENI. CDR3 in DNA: TGTGCCAGCTCTCCAACTAGCGGGGGCGACAATGAGCAGTTCTTC. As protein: CASSPTSGGDNEQFF.

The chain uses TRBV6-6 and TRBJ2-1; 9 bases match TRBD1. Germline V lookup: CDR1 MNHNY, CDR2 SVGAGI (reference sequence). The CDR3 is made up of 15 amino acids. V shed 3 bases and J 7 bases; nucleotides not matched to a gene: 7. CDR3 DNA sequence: TGTGCCAGCAGTTATCCGGGACAGGGAGGAAATGAGCAGTTCTTC. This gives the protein CASSYPGQGGNEQFF.

The CDR3 spells CASSPGTAMNTEAFF. In DNA, the CDR3 is TGTGCCAGCAGCCCCGGGACAGCTATGAACACTGAAGCTTTCTTT. The chain employs TRBV28 and TRBJ1-1; 7 bases map to TRBD1. CDR1 is MDHEN and CDR2 is SYDVKM in the germline V gene. This CDR3 has 15 residues. With V trimmed by 6 bases and J by 0 bases, 7 bases remained unmatched.

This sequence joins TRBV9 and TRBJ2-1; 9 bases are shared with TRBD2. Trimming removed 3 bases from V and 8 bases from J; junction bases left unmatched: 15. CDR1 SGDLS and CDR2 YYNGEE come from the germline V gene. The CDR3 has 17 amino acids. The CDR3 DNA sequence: TGTGCCAGCAGCGCCAGTAGGTCCGGGACTAGCTTCTATGAGCAGTTCTTC. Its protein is CASSASRSGTSFYEQFF.

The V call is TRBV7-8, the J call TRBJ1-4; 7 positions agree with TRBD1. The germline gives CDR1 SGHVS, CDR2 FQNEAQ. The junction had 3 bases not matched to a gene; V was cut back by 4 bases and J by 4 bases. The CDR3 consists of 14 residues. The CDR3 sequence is CASSWGQFNEKLFF. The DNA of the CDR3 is TGTGCCAGCAGCTGGGGACAGTTTAATGAAAAACTGTTTTTT.

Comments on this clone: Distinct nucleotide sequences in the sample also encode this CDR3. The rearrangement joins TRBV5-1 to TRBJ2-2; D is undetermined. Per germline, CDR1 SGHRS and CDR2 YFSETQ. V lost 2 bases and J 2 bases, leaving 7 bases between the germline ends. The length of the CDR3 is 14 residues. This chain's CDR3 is CASSLTVNTGELFF. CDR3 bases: TGCGCCAGCAGCTTAACTGTAAACACCGGGGAGCTGTTTTTT.

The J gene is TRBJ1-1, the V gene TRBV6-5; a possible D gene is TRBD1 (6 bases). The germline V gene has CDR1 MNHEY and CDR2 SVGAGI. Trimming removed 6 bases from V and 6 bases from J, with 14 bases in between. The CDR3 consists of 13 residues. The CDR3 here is CASRTGSRAEAFF. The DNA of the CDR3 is TGTGCCAGCAGAACAGGGTCACGCGCTGAAGCTTTCTTT.

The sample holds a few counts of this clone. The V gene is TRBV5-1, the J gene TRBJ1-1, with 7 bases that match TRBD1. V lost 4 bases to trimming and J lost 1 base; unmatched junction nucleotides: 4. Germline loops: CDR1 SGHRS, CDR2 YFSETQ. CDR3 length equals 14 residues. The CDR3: CASSPWTGNTEAFF. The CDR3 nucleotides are TGCGCCAGCAGCCCCTGGACAGGGAACACTGAAGCTTTCTTT.

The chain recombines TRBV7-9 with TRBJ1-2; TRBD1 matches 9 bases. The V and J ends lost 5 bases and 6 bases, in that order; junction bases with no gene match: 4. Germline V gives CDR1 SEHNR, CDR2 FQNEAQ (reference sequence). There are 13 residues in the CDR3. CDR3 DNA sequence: TGTGCCAGCAGCCTTGGGACAGGGAATGGCTACACCTTC. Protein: CASSLGTGNGYTF.